In this sample, the clone carrying this T cell receptor beta chain turned up many times. The antigen remains unidentified. This may come from a read error, since a much larger clone is one base off. This CDR3 is 11 amino acids long. V lost 4 bases and J 5 bases, leaving 3 bases between the germline ends. These data belong to a study of regulatory T cells in long-lasting Graves disease. As to time point: newly diagnosed GD, antithyroid drugs for less than 3 months. The TCR library was made from RNA that had been extracted from PBMCs in TRIzol. The authors built TCR beta libraries using iRepertoire HTBI primers and Arm-PCR of CDR3 regions. MiXCR, applied by TCRdb to the multiplex PCR reads, yields one record per CDR3 protein. Of 400,000 to 450,000 distinct CDR3 sequences listed, roughly 15% were seen once; the top ten hold around a tenth. Study-level findings and limits: Persistent disease exhibited a predilection for TRBV28, TRBJ1-2 and TRBJ2-5.

The same sample was also used in a study of T cells in Graves' hyperthyroidism and ophthalmopathy. That study reports: The HTBI set primed first-round TCR CDR3 RT-PCR. Most expanded thyroid clonotypes above 0.001 recurred in blood.

The source of this sequence is a woman in her 30s with Graves disease. The chain couples TRBV12-3 or TRBV12-4 to TRBJ1-5, with unresolved D. The specimen comprised peripheral blood mononuclear cells (PBMCs), sampled at new diagnosis, from a patient treated with antithyroid drugs. This CDR3 is CASSSDQPQHF. The CDR3 DNA sequence: TGTGCCAGCAGTTCCGATCAGCCCCAGCATTTT.